This entry lists 25 T cell receptor beta chains sequenced from one sample in a study of control samples from healthy donors and cancer patients. Data came from immunoSEQ multiplex PCR; TCRdb stores just in-frame clones and leaves some out. Among over 85,000 clones listed, around 92% were seen once. Sequencing was performed on blood. The source of these receptors is a woman younger than 35 in good health.

The chain uses TRBV10-2 and TRBJ1-5; the D gene is possibly TRBD1 (5 bases). The CDR3 length is 13 residues. CDR1 WSHSY and CDR2 SAAADI come from the germline V gene. With 7 bases removed from V and 6 bases from J, the gap between germline ends came to 13 bases. The CDR3 here is CASMEGRGQPQHF. CDR3 DNA: TGCGCCAGCATGGAGGGGCGAGGTCAGCCCCAGCATTTT.

This clone was counted once. The gene calls are TRBV7-2 and TRBJ1-2; D not certain. This CDR3 comprises 12 residues. Per the germline V gene, CDR1 is SGHTA and CDR2 is FQGNSA. Between the trimmed V and J ends, which lost 1 base and 14 bases, there was a span of 14 bases. The CDR3: CASSLGGALMTF. CDR3 nucleotides: TGTGCCAGCAGCTTAGGTGGTGCCCTAATGACCTTC. Full variable domain (missing parts from reference TRBV7-2 and TRBJ1-2): GAGVSQSPSNKVTEKGKDVELRCDPISGHTALYWYRQSLGQGLEFLIYFQGNSAPDKSGLPSDRFSAERTGGSVSTLTIQRTQQEDSAVYLCASSLGGALMTFGSGTRLTVV.

The CDR3 sequence: CASSPRRGVNSPLHF. For the CDR3, the DNA is TGTGCCAGCAGTCCCCGCAGGGGCGTCAATTCACCCCTCCACTTT. The chain links TRBV6-5 to TRBJ1-6; weak D call: TRBD1 (6 bases). Trimming cost V 5 bases and J 7 bases, with 15 bases left between them. Per germline, CDR1 MNHEY and CDR2 SVGAGI. CDR3 size: 15 residues.

CDR3 in amino acids: CASSARPGQIYGYTF. CDR3 DNA: TGTGCCAGCAGCGCACGGCCGGGACAGATCTATGGCTACACCTTC. The chain has TRBV12-1 and TRBJ1-2; TRBD1 was called by the table and not checked on the DNA. TRBV12-1 is labeled a pseudogene. The CDR3 has 15 residues.

The V call is TRBV30, the J call TRBJ1-6; tentative D call: TRBD1 (6 bases). V was pared by 5 bases and J by 5 bases, with 7 bases between. The CDR3 loop spans 12 amino acids. The germline V gene encodes CDR1 GTSNPN and CDR2 SVGIG (reference sequence). CDR3 region: CAWGQNNSPLHF. The CDR3 bases are TGTGCCTGGGGACAGAATAATTCACCCCTCCACTTT.

The chain is built from TRBV5-4 and TRBJ2-7; D gene unclear. Germline loops: CDR1 SGHNT, CDR2 YYREEE (reference sequence). This CDR3 spans 14 amino acids. Trimming took 2 bases from V and 3 from J, leaving 12 bases between them. The chain's CDR3 is CASSFAVGSYEQYF. The CDR3 DNA is TGTGCCAGCAGCTTTGCCGTTGGCAGCTACGAGCAGTACTTC.

The rearrangement uses TRBV7-8 and TRBJ2-2; D is undetermined. The germline V and J ends were trimmed by 2 bases and 6 bases, with 10 bases remaining between them. Germline CDR1 SGHVS, CDR2 FQNEAQ. This CDR3 has 14 amino acids. The CDR3 reads CASSLYAGAGELFF. The CDR3 DNA reads TGTGCCAGCAGCTTATACGCAGGAGCCGGGGAGCTGTTTTTT.

In this sample, this clone turned up once. The chain recombines TRBV14 with TRBJ1-6; D remains unclear. The CDR3 is 16 amino acids. Per the germline V gene, CDR1 is SGHDN and CDR2 is FVKESK. With 4 bases removed from V and 4 bases from J, the gap between germline ends came to 14 bases. CDR3 sequence reads: CASSLLGRTYNSPLHF. The CDR3 nucleotides read TGTGCCAGCAGCCTTCTGGGCAGGACTTATAATTCACCCCTCCACTTT. The variable domain in full, completed from reference TRBV14 and TRBJ1-6, reads EAGVTQFPSHSVIEKGQTVTLRCDPISGHDNLYWYRRVMGKEIKFLLHFVKESKQDESGMPNNRFLAERTGGTYSTLKVQPAELEDSGVYFCASSLLGRTYNSPLHFGNGTRLTVT.

This clone came up once. The J gene is TRBJ1-2, the V gene TRBV5-1; no definite D call. The CDR3 consists of 11 residues. V lost 5 bases and J lost 7, with 9 bases in between. Germline V gene lookup returns CDR1 SGHRS and CDR2 YFSETQ. CDR3 sequence reads: CASRLYSGYTF. The CDR3 region has the DNA TGCGCCAGCAGGTTATATAGTGGCTACACCTTC.

The chain employs TRBV3-1 (or the pseudogene TRBV3-2) and TRBJ1-3; D uncertain. This CDR3 has 14 residues. From germline, CDR1 is LGHDT and CDR2 YNNKEL (reference sequence). Trimming cost V 1 base and J 2 bases, with 6 bases left between them. The CDR3: CASSQGGPGNTIYF. The CDR3 DNA is TGTGCCAGCAGCCAAGGAGGCCCTGGAAACACCATATATTTT.

CDR3 nucleotide sequence: TGTGCCAGCAGCCAAGACATTAGCGGGAGGGGAACCTACAATGAGCAGTTCTTC. The encoded protein is CASSQDISGRGTYNEQFF. V gene TRBV4-2 combines with J gene TRBJ2-1; 11 bases match TRBD2. The CDR3 runs to 18 residues. Trimming at V came to 0 bases and at J to 2 bases, leaving 6 bases not matched to a gene. Germline V lookup: CDR1 LGHNA, CDR2 YNFKEQ.

The rearrangement uses TRBV28 and TRBJ2-4, with D uncertain. The germline gives CDR1 MDHEN, CDR2 SYDVKM. The ends were cut back, 2 bases at V and 0 bases at J, with 8 bases in the middle. The CDR3 is 15 amino acids. The CDR3: CASSLARTAKNIQYF. The CDR3 region has the DNA TGTGCCAGCAGTTTAGCTAGGACAGCCAAAAACATTCAGTACTTC.

This clone was found once. The V and J genes are TRBV11-1 and TRBJ1-1, with D uncertain. This CDR3 is built from 15 residues. Germline assignment: CDR1 SGHAT and CDR2 FQDESV (reference sequence). V shed 0 bases and J shed 2 bases, with 10 bases lying between them. The CDR3 here is CASSLAQGVNTEAFF. Here the CDR3 DNA reads TGTGCCAGCAGCTTAGCGCAAGGCGTCAACACTGAAGCTTTCTTT. Looking up the rest from reference TRBV11-1 and TRBJ1-1 gives the full variable domain: EAEVAQSPRYKITEKSQAVAFWCDPISGHATLYWYRQILGQGPELLVQFQDESVVDDSQLPKDRFSAERLKGVDSTLKIQPAELGDSAMYLCASSLAQGVNTEAFFGQGTRLTVV.

This clone has a single count. The genes are TRBV2 and TRBJ2-7, with 11 bases aligning to TRBD2. V was pared by 6 bases and J by 2 bases, with 9 bases of the junction left unmatched. Germline V CDR1 and CDR2: SNHLY, FYNNEI. CDR3 length equals 16 residues. The CDR3 sequence: CASSPTLAGGPYEQYF. The DNA for the CDR3 is TGTGCCAGCAGCCCGACCTTAGCGGGAGGGCCCTACGAGCAGTACTTC.

V is TRBV24-1 and J is TRBJ1-5, with D unclear. CDR1 KGHDR and CDR2 SFDVKD come from the germline V gene. The CDR3 runs 16 residues. V was trimmed by 2 bases and J by 4 bases, leaving 14 bases between them. The CDR3 sequence: CATSDSTDSENQPQHF. CDR3 nucleotide sequence: TGTGCCACCAGTGATTCGACGGACTCTGAAAATCAGCCCCAGCATTTT.

The chain employs TRBV24-1 and TRBJ2-2; TRBD1 aligns across 8 bases. CDR1 KGHDR and CDR2 SFDVKD come from the germline V gene. The junction had 8 bases not matched to a gene; V was cut back by 5 bases and J by 7 bases. The CDR3 is made up of 15 amino acids. Here the CDR3 reads CATSALDRAIGELFF. CDR3 bases: TGTGCCACCAGTGCTCTGGACAGGGCCATCGGGGAGCTGTTTTTT.

The gene calls are TRBV14 and TRBJ2-7, with a tentative D call TRBD2 (6 bases). The CDR3 length is 16 residues. Germline-derived CDR1 and CDR2 are SGHDN and FVKESK. With 5 bases removed from V and 7 bases from J, the gap between germline ends came to 24 bases. The CDR3: CASSNKMGVRRGEQYF. CDR3 bases: TGTGCCAGCAGCAACAAGATGGGTGTCCGGAGGGGTGAGCAGTACTTC.

V usage is TRBV18 and J usage is TRBJ2-3; TRBD2 aligns across 9 bases. CDR1 is KGHSH and CDR2 is LQKENI in the germline V gene. V lost 6 bases and J lost 3; bases outside the gene matches: 13. CDR3 length equals 17 residues. In DNA, the CDR3 is TGTGCCAGCTCCCCAATGGACTTAGCGGGAGTAACAGATACGCAGTATTTT. Amino acid sequence: CASSPMDLAGVTDTQYF.

This rearrangement joins TRBV2 to TRBJ2-2, with no clear D. The CDR3 has 14 amino acids. The V end was cut by 3 bases, the J end by 3 bases, with 8 bases between. CDR1 is SNHLY and CDR2 is FYNNEI in the germline V gene. The DNA of the CDR3 is TGTGCCAGCAGTGACCCTAGACACACCGGGGAGCTGTTTTTT. Translating gives CASSDPRHTGELFF.

The chain is built from TRBV9 and TRBJ1-3; D ambiguous. Trimming took 0 bases from V and 0 from J, leaving 7 bases between them. Per the germline V gene, CDR1 is SGDLS and CDR2 is YYNGEE. The CDR3 length is 15 residues. The CDR3 sequence: CASSVAVDSGNTIYF. The CDR3 DNA follows: TGTGCCAGCAGCGTAGCTGTGGACTCTGGAAACACCATATATTTT.

The V and J genes are TRBV11-3 and TRBJ2-2; no firm D call. Between the trimmed V and J ends, which lost 1 base and 0 bases, there was a span of 18 bases. The CDR3 consists of 19 residues. Per the germline V gene, CDR1 is SGHNT and CDR2 is YENEEA. The CDR3 coding sequence is TGTGCCAGCAGCTTAGGCAGTGGTAGCTGGCGCCCGAACACCGGGGAGCTGTTTTTT. Encoded protein: CASSLGSGSWRPNTGELFF. The complete variable domain, with remaining parts taken from reference TRBV11-3 and TRBJ2-2, reads EAGVVQSPRYKIIEKKQPVAFWCNPISGHNTLYWYLQNLGQGPELLIRYENEEAVDDSQLPKDRFSAERLKGVDSTLKIQPAELGDSAVYLCASSLGSGSWRPNTGELFFGEGSRLTVL.

This sequence joins TRBV3-1 (or the pseudogene TRBV3-2) and TRBJ1-6; D gene unclear. The germline V gene encodes CDR1 LGHDT and CDR2 YNNKEL (reference sequence). The V gene lost 1 base and the J gene lost 6 bases, with 7 bases spanning the gap. The CDR3 is made up of 14 amino acids. In nucleotides, the CDR3 is TGTGCCAGCAGCCAAGTAGGCCCTAATTCACCCCTCCACTTT. This encodes CASSQVGPNSPLHF.

The table lists this clone with a few counts. V usage is TRBV2 and J usage is TRBJ1-5; perhaps TRBD1 as D (5 bases). Trimming cost V 5 bases and J 2 bases, with 16 bases left between them. Germline lookup yields CDR1 SNHLY and CDR2 FYNNEI. This CDR3 comprises 16 residues. The CDR3 loop is CASSSRLGEGNQPQHF. In DNA, the CDR3 is TGTGCCAGCAGTTCTCGACTAGGGGAGGGCAATCAGCCCCAGCATTTT.

This chain joins TRBV2 and TRBJ2-3, with D possibly being TRBD1 or TRBD2 (5 bases each). This CDR3 contains 18 residues. Germline CDR1 is SNHLY and CDR2 is FYNNEI. Between the trimmed V and J ends, which lost 4 bases and 0 bases, there was a span of 20 bases. In nucleotides, the CDR3 is TGTGCCAGCAGTGCCGAGAGGGGATTTGGGGGTAGCACAGATACGCAGTATTTT. The encoded protein is CASSAERGFGGSTDTQYF.

The chain is built from TRBV5-5 and TRBJ1-1, with D maybe TRBD1 (6 bases). The CDR3 is 14 residues long. Between the trimmed V and J ends, which lost 0 bases and 6 bases, there was a span of 12 bases. The germline CDR1 and CDR2 sequences are SGHKS and YYEKEE (reference sequence). Here the CDR3 reads CASSLEHGGPEAFF. CDR3 DNA: TGTGCCAGCAGCTTGGAACACGGGGGCCCTGAAGCTTTCTTT.